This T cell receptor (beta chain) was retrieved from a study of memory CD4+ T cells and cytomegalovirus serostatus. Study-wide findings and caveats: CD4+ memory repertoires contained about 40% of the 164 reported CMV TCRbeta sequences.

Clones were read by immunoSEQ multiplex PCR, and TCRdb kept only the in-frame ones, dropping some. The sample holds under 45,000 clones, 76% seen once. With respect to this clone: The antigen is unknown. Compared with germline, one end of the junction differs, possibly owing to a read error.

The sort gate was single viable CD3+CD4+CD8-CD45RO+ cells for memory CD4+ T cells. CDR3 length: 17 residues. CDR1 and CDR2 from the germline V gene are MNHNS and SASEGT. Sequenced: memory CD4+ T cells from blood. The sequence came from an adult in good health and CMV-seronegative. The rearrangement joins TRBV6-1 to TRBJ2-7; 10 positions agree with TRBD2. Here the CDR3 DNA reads TGTGCCAGCACTGAAGGGTACGGGGCTAGCGGGAGACTCGAGCAGTACTTC. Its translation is CASTEGYGASGRLEQYF.